These 2 T cell receptor beta chains share one sample of origin, sequenced in a study of patients and donors after allogeneic stem cell transplantation. Via MiXCR, TCRdb re-called the RT-PCR reads, giving one row per CDR3 protein. The sample lists 400,000 to 500,000 distinct CDR3 sequences; around 16% were seen once. The sample consisted of blood, either unsorted or a sorted T cell fraction (not recorded which). The source is a human donor who was either an allogeneic HSCT recipient or a stem cell or donor lymphocyte infusion donor (not recorded which). It is not recorded whose cells these are; they may come from a transplant donor.

This rearrangement joins TRBV5-1 to TRBJ2-7; 9 nucleotides match TRBD1. The CDR3 spans 16 residues. V gave up 2 bases and J gave up 6 bases; unmatched junction bases: 12. From germline, CDR1 is SGHRS and CDR2 YFSETQ. The CDR3 loop reads CASSFGTGNVIGEQYF. CDR3 nucleotides: TGCGCCAGCAGCTTTGGGACAGGGAATGTTATAGGCGAGCAGTACTTC.

This clonotype has more than one count but fewer than ten. This chain connects TRBV24-1 to TRBJ1-4; D is undetermined. The CDR3 covers 14 residues. V lost 9 bases and J 3 bases, leaving 13 bases between the germline ends. From germline, CDR1 is KGHDR and CDR2 SFDVKD. CDR3 coding DNA: TGTGCCACCTCGGCGGGGTCGGCTAATGAAAAACTGTTTTTT. As protein: CATSAGSANEKLFF.